This T cell receptor beta chain was captured in a study of shared clonotypes between healthy human individuals. Study results and limitations: Naive subsets tended to show greater estimated richness than memory subsets.

This clone was seen once. As yet, its antigen is unknown. Trimming removed 6 bases from V and 4 bases from J; junction bases left unmatched: 12. Germline-derived CDR1 and CDR2 are SQVTM and ANQGSEA. The CDR3 spans 16 residues. This table comes from immunoSEQ multiplex PCR, and its TCRdb copy is limited to in-frame clones, with some not included. The table shows about 1.4 million clones, with roughly 96% occurring only once. The clonotype originates from a young man in good health. The chain employs TRBV29-1 and TRBJ2-3, with 11 bases matching TRBD1. Sequencing input: naive CD4+ T cells sorted from blood. Regarding subset: CD45RA+ positively selected. CDR3 residues: CSVTTLDRGRSDTQYF. Written as DNA, the CDR3 is TGCAGCGTCACCACTCTGGACAGGGGGCGGTCAGATACGCAGTATTTT.